The clone carrying this T cell receptor beta chain has at least ten counts. Its specificity is not known. What was sequenced were expressed TCRB transcripts, since all of the isolated RNA had been reverse transcribed. Generated by immunoSEQ multiplex PCR, the TCRdb table keeps only in-frame clones and is missing some. The sample records some 150,000 clones, around 13% being singletons. This specimen belongs to a study of beta chain features in type 1 diabetes. Germline V lookup: CDR1 SGHDN, CDR2 FVKESK. This CDR3 is 14 amino acids long. V lost 4 bases and J 8 bases, leaving 17 bases between the germline ends. Overall study findings and caveats: Shorter TCRB CDR3s, moderately but significantly so, marked every one of the four CD4+ subsets in Type 1 diabetes patients. In comparison with healthy donors, patients had naive, central memory and Treg TCRB repertoires that appeared more similar.

The chain is built from TRBV14 and TRBJ1-2, with D hard to call. Sequencing was carried out using central memory CD4+ T cells from blood. This TCR derives from a man aged 18 to 29 with type 1 diabetes. The CDR3 DNA sequence: TGTGCCAGCAGCCCGCCCCCAGTCCGGGGAGGCTACACCTTC. This gives the protein CASSPPPVRGGYTF.